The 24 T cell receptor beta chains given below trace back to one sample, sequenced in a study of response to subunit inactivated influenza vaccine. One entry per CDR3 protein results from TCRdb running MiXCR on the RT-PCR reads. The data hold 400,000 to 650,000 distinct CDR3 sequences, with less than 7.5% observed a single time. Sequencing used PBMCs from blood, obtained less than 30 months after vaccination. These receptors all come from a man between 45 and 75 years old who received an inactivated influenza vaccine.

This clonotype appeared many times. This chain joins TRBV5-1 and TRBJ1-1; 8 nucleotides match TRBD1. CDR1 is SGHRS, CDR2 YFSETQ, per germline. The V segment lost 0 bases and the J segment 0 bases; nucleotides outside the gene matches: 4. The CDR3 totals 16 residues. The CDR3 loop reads CASSLGDRTVNTEAFF. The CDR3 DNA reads TGCGCCAGCAGCTTGGGGGACAGGACCGTGAACACTGAAGCTTTCTTT.

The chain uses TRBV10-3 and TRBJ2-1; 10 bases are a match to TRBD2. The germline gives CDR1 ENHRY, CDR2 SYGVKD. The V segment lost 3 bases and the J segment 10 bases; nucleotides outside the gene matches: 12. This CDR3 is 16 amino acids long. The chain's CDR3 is CAISDPAWTSGGEQFF. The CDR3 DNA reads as TGTGCCATCAGTGACCCGGCTTGGACTAGCGGAGGGGAGCAGTTCTTC.

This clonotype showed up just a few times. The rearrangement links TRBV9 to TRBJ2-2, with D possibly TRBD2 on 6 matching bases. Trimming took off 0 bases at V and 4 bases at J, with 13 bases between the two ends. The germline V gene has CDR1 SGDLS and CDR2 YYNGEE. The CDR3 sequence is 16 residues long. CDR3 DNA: TGTGCCAGCAGCGTAGGGAGGGGCGCGAGCACCGGGGAGCTGTTTTTT. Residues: CASSVGRGASTGELFF.

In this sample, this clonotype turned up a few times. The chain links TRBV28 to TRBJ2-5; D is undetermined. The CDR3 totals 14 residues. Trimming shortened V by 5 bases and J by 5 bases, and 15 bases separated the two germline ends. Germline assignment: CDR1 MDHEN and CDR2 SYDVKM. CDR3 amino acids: CASSGTEGDETQYF. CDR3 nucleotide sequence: TGTGCCAGCAGTGGCACGGAAGGTGACGAGACCCAGTACTTC.

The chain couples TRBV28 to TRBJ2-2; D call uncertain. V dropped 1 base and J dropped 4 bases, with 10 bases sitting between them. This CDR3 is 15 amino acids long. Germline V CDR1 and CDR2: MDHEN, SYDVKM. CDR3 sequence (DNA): TGTGCCAGCAGTTTATTTGGGTGGTCCACCGGGGAGCTGTTTTTT. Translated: CASSLFGWSTGELFF.

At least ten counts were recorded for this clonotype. CDR3 region: CSASRGGQTHNSYNEQFF. As DNA, the CDR3 is TGCAGTGCTTCTCGTGGTGGCCAAACTCATAACTCCTACAATGAGCAGTTCTTC. The chain has TRBV20-1 and TRBJ2-1, with D unclear. Trimming removed 5 bases from V and 0 bases from J, with 23 bases in between. Per the germline V gene, CDR1 is DFQATT and CDR2 is SNEGSKA (reference sequence). This CDR3 has 18 residues.

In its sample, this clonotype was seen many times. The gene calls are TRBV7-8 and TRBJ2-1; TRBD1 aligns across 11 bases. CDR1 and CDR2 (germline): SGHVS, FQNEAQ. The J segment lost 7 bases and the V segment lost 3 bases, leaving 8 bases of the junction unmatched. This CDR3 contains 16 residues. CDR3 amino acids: CASSFSRDRGGNEQFF. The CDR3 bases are TGTGCCAGCAGCTTCTCCCGGGACAGGGGGGGTAATGAGCAGTTCTTC. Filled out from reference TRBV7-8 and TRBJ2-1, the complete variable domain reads GAGVSQSPRYKVAKRGQDVALRCDPISGHVSLFWYQQALGQGPEFLTYFQNEAQLDKSGLPSDRFFAERPEGSVSTLKIQRTQQEDSAVYLCASSFSRDRGGNEQFFGPGTRLTVL.

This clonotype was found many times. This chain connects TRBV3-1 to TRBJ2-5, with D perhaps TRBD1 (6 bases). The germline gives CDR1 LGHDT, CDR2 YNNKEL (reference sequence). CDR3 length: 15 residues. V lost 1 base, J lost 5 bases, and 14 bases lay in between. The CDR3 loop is CASSQGGQFRETQYF. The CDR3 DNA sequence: TGTGCCAGCAGCCAAGGAGGACAGTTTAGGGAGACCCAGTACTTC.

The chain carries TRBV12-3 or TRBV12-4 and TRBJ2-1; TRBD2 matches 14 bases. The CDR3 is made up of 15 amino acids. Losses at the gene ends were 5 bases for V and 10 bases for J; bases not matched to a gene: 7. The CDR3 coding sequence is TGTGCCAGCAGTCTGACTAGCGGGAGGGCCCAGGAGCAGTTCTTC. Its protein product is CASSLTSGRAQEQFF.

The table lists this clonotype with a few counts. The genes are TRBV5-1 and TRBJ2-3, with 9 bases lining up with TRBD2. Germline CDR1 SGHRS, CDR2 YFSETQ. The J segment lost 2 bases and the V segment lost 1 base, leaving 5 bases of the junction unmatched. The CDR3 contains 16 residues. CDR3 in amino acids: CASSLPSGAVTDTQYF. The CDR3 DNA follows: TGCGCCAGCAGCTTGCCTAGCGGGGCGGTCACAGATACGCAGTATTTT. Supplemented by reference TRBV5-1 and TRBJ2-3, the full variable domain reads KAGVTQTPRYLIKTRGQQVTLSCSPISGHRSVSWYQQTPGQGLQFLFEYFSETQRNKGNFPGRFSGRQFSNSRSEMNVSTLELGDSALYLCASSLPSGAVTDTQYFGPGTRLTVL.

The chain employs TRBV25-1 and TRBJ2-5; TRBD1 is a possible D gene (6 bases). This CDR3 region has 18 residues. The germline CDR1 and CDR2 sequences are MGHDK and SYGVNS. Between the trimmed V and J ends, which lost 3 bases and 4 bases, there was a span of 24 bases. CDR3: CASSDHIGGPLQRETQYF. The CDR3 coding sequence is TGTGCCAGCAGTGACCATATAGGGGGACCCTTACAACGAGAGACCCAGTACTTC.

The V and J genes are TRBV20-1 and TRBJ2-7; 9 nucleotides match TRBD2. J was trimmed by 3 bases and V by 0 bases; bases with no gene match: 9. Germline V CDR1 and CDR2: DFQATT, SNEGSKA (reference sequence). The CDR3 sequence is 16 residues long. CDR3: CSARDLASGGNYEQYF. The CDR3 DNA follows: TGCAGTGCTAGAGATTTGGCCAGCGGGGGGAACTACGAGCAGTACTTC.

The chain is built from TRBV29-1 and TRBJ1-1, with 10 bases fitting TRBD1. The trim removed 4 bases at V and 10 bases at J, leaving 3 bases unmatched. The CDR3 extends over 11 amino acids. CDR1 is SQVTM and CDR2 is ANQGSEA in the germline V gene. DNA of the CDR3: TGCAGCGTTGGAGGGACAGGGGCAGCTTTCTTT. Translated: CSVGGTGAAFF.

In DNA form, the CDR3 reads TGTGCCAGCAGCTTAGCCGGGGGGTTGCCCTACGAGCAGTACTTC. This codes for CASSLAGGLPYEQYF. V usage is TRBV11-2 and J usage is TRBJ2-7, with 7 nucleotides matching TRBD2. Germline V lookup: CDR1 SGHAT, CDR2 FQNNGV. This CDR3 has 15 residues. The junction had 5 bases not matched to a gene; V was cut back by 1 base and J by 2 bases.

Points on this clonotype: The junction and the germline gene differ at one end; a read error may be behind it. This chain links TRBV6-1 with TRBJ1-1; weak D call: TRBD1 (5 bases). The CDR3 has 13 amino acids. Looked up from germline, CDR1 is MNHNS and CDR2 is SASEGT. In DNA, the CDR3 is TGTGCCAGCAGTAAAACCCTCGGGACTGAGGCTTTCTTT. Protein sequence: CASSKTLGTEAFF.

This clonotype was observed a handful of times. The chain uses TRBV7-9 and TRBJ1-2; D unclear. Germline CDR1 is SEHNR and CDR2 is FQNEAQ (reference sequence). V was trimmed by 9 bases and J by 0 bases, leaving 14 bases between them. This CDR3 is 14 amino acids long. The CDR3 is CASALGSSNYGYTF. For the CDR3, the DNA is TGTGCCAGTGCCCTAGGGTCTTCTAACTATGGCTACACCTTC.

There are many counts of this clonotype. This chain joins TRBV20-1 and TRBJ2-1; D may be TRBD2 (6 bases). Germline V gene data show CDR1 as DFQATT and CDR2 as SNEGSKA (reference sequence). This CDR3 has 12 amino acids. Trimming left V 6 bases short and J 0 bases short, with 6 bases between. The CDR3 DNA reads TGCAGTGCGGGACTCTCCTACAATGAGCAGTTCTTC. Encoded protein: CSAGLSYNEQFF.

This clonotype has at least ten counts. This chain's CDR3 is CASSIVGTSVYEQYF. The CDR3, as DNA: TGTGCCAGCAGCATTGTCGGGACTAGCGTCTACGAGCAGTACTTC. This chain connects TRBV5-5 to TRBJ2-7; 10 bases agree with TRBD2. Germline V gives CDR1 SGHKS, CDR2 YYEKEE (reference sequence). The CDR3 length is 15 residues. V shed 4 bases, J shed 3 bases, and the junction held 7 bases outside the gene matches.

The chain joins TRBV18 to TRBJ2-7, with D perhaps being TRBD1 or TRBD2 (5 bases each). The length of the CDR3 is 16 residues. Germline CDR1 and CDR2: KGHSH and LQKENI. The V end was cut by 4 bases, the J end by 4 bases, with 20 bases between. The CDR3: CASSLSLGTPGYEQYF. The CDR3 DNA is TGTGCCAGCTCACTTTCGCTTGGGACCCCAGGGTACGAGCAGTACTTC.

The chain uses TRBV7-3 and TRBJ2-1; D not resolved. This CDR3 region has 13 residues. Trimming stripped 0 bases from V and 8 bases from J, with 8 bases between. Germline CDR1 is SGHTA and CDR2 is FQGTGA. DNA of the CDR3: TGTGCCAGCAGCTTAACTCTAGATCATGAGCAGTTCTTC. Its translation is CASSLTLDHEQFF.

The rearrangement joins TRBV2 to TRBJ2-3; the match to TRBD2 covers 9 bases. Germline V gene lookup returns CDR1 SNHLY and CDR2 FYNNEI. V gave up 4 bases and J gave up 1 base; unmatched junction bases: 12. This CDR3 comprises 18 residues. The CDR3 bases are TGTGCCAGCAGTGCTACTCGCGGGAGGGCAATCGGCACAGATACGCAGTATTTT. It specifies CASSATRGRAIGTDTQYF.

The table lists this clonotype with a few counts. Here the CDR3 reads CASSSSRAGGVEQYF. The DNA of the CDR3 is TGCGCCAGCAGCTCATCCAGAGCGGGGGGGGTTGAGCAGTACTTC. V is TRBV4-1 and J is TRBJ2-7, with 10 positions matching TRBD2. With 5 bases clipped from V and 7 bases from J, the junction kept 11 bases outside the gene matches. The CDR3 runs to 15 residues. Germline V lookup: CDR1 MGHRA, CDR2 YSYEKL.

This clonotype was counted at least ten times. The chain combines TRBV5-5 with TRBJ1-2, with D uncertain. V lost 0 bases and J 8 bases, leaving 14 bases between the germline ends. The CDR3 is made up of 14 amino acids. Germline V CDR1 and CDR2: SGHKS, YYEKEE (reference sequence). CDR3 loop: CASSLEISISGYTF. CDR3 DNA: TGTGCCAGCAGCTTGGAAATAAGTATCTCGGGCTACACCTTC.

DNA for the CDR3: TGTGCCAGCAATTCAGGGGGGAATGGAATCATCAATGAGCAGTTCTTC. It specifies CASNSGGNGIINEQFF. This chain uses TRBV6-5 with TRBJ2-1; D perhaps matches TRBD1 (7 bases). Germline CDR1 MNHEY, CDR2 SVGAGI. CDR3 length: 16 amino acids. V lost 7 bases, J lost 6 bases, and 22 bases lay in between.